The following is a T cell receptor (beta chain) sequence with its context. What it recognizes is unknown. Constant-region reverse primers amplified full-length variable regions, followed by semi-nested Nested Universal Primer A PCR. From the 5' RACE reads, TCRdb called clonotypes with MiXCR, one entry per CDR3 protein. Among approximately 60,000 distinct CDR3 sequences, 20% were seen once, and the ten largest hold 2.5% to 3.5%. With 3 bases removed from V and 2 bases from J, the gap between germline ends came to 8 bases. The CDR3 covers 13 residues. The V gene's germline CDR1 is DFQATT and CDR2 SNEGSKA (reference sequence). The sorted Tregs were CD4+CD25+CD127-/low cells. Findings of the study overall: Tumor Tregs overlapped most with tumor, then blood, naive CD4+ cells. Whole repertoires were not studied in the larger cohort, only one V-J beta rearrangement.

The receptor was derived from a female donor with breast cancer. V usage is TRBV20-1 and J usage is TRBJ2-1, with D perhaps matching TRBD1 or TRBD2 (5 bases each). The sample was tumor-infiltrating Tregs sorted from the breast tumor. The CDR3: CSASGDPYNEQFF. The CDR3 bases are TGCAGTGCTAGCGGGGACCCCTACAATGAGCAGTTCTTC.